This T cell receptor beta chain was obtained from a study of shared clonotypes between healthy human individuals. Study-wide results and limits: Sharing of clonotypes among donors was expected to vary with sequencing depth.

Original processing methods: Junction-only sequences produced by ImmunoSEQ had no quality scores, so filtering differed. Profiling relied on immunoSEQ multiplex PCR, and the TCRdb table lists in-frame clones only, not all of them. The V and J calls and clone size come from that table; D and trimming were worked out from the DNA. The table has some 490,000 clones, approximately 80% seen once; the top ten hold more than 10%. This clone has a count of ten or more. Its cognate antigen is unknown. Germline V gene lookup returns CDR1 MNHNY and CDR2 SVGAGI (reference sequence). The V gene end was trimmed by 3 bases and the J gene end by 3 bases; junction bases not matched to a gene: 6. The CDR3 contains 15 residues.

The receptor was derived from a woman between 35 and 50 years old in good health. Some clones in this sample may be carry-over from other donors' samples. What was sequenced was PBMCs. The chain is built from TRBV6-6 and TRBJ2-7, with 9 bases aligning to TRBD2. In DNA form, the CDR3 reads TGTGCCAGCAGTTATTCGCCTAGCGGGAACTACGAGCAGTACTTC. Translation gives CASSYSPSGNYEQYF.